These 2 T cell receptor beta chains came from one sample sequenced in a study of CD8+ T cells in alopecia areata. RNA extraction was followed by reverse transcription into cDNA, which acted as the sequencing template. Assay used: immunoSEQ multiplex PCR; TCRdb lists only in-frame clones, some missing. The sample lists around 210,000 clones, about three fifths occurring once. Treatment reported: oral pan-JAK inhibitor, 5-10 mg twice daily. The specimen was CD4+ T cells sorted from blood, collected at week 4, from a patient treated with tofacitinib. All receptors derive from a human donor with alopecia areata.

The gene calls are TRBV29-1 and TRBJ1-5, with a tentative D call TRBD1 (6 bases). Germline loops: CDR1 SQVTM, CDR2 ANQGSEA. Trimming pared 4 bases from V and 1 base from J, leaving 8 bases between. This CDR3 has 13 residues. CDR3 amino acids: CSVVTGSNQPQHF. The CDR3 nucleotides read TGCAGCGTTGTTACAGGGAGCAATCAGCCCCAGCATTTT.

This clone was seen a single time. This chain links TRBV5-1 with TRBJ1-1; D not certain. CDR3 length: 15 residues. Trimming shortened V by 1 base and J by 2 bases, and 12 bases separated the two germline ends. Germline assignment: CDR1 SGHRS and CDR2 YFSETQ. The CDR3 DNA is TGCGCCAGCAGCTTGTTAGCGGGGAGCAACACTGAAGCTTTCTTT. Encoded protein: CASSLLAGSNTEAFF.